The clone carrying this T cell receptor (beta chain) came up once. Its antigen is undetermined. The assay was immunoSEQ multiplex PCR, and TCRdb's table has in-frame clones only and misses some. Seen here are about 110,000 clones, 85% to 90% observed once, and the top ten hold about 0.35%. This specimen belongs to a study of Tregs in tolerant kidney transplant recipients. Turning to the study itself: The nonmyeloablative bone marrow transplants came from related graft donors, with transient mixed chimerism. Study outcomes and limitations: Expanding Tregs on activated donor B cells appeared to best identify donor-specific TCRbeta clones.

Germline assignment: CDR1 SGHRS and CDR2 YFSETQ. The CDR3 sequence is 20 residues long. V trimming: 4 bases; J trimming: 0 bases; junction bases outside the gene matches: 13. The V and J genes are TRBV5-1 and TRBJ2-5, with 15 nucleotides matching TRBD2. The sequence was collected from a human donor who received a combined kidney and bone marrow transplant. The sequenced sample was CD4+ T cells from blood, obtained before the transplant. CDR3 coding DNA: TGCGCCAGCAGCCCTAAGGGACTAGCGGGAGGAACAAGGTACCAAGAGACCCAGTACTTC. Translating gives CASSPKGLAGGTRYQETQYF.